Described below is a single TCR beta chain sequence and its context. Its antigen is currently unknown. The CDR3 loop spans 16 amino acids. Looked up from germline, CDR1 is MDHEN and CDR2 is SYDVKM. V was pared by 6 bases and J by 2 bases, with 20 bases between. The entry originates in a study of vaccination and CD4 T cells after COVID-19. Study-level information: Sampling that followed vaccination took place a median about 70 days after dose two, within a range of 14 to 241. Study observations and caveats: Median counts of SARS-CoV-2-reactive clonotypes increased from 21 to 38; this difference was not significant. Spike mono-reactivity held for 304 of 307 vaccine-specific clones in convalescent patients.

The PCR-positive dates, March through December 2020, came before the US Alpha, Beta and Delta variants. TCRdb passed the PCR reads through MiXCR, listing each CDR3 protein once. The repertoire consists of some 18,000 distinct CDR3 sequences, with around three fifths occurring once and the leading ten covering roughly 1.1%. The sequence was collected from a human donor who had recovered from COVID-19. The input for sequencing was CD4+ T cells from blood, taken after SARS-CoV-2 vaccination. V gene TRBV28 combines with J gene TRBJ2-7; a weak D match, TRBD2 (6 bases). The CDR3 DNA sequence: TGTGCCAGCAGATCTTCCTGGGTGGCGGGGACCTACGAGCAGTACTTC. It encodes CASRSSWVAGTYEQYF.